These T cell receptor beta chains were read from a single sample in a study of T cell responses to AZD1222 COVID-19 vaccine. Clones were read by immunoSEQ multiplex PCR, and TCRdb kept only the in-frame ones, dropping some. There are 84,000 or so clones in the sample; 70% to 90% occur only once, and roughly 5.1% lies in the top ten. Sequencing used peripheral blood, obtained on day 0 of MenACWY control vaccination. The receptor set was obtained from an adult in good health. CDR3s include the opening cysteine and the closing phenylalanine or tryptophan. Each record gives: V gene, clone size, D gene, J gene, CDR3 protein, CDR3 DNA. D genes are given only for firm matches. Size values are once, few and many counts, or a class for expanded clones, and some rows have none.

V gene: TRBV27
clone size: -
D gene: -
J gene: TRBJ1-1
CDR3 protein: CASSFRGANTEAFF
CDR3 DNA: TGTGCCAGCAGTTTCCGCGGGGCGAACACTGAAGCTTTCTTT

V gene: TRBV6-6
clone size: -
D gene: -
J gene: TRBJ2-7
CDR3 protein: CASRSGYHEQYF
CDR3 DNA: TGTGCCAGCAGGTCAGGGTACCACGAGCAGTACTTC

V gene: TRBV5-6
clone size: once
D gene: -
J gene: TRBJ1-2
CDR3 protein: CASSLQGVEGYTF
CDR3 DNA: TGTGCCAGCAGCTTACAGGGCGTGGAGGGCTACACCTTC

V gene: TRBV7-2
clone size: -
D gene: -
J gene: TRBJ2-2
CDR3 protein: CASSSSGNTGELFF
CDR3 DNA: TGTGCCAGCAGCAGCTCAGGGAACACCGGGGAGCTGTTTTTT

V gene: TRBV24-1
clone size: -
D gene: -
J gene: TRBJ1-5
CDR3 protein: CATEWGNQPQHF
CDR3 DNA: TGTGCCACCGAGTGGGGCAATCAGCCCCAGCATTTT

V gene: TRBV30
clone size: few
D gene: -
J gene: TRBJ1-5
CDR3 protein: CAWNPGPNQPQHF
CDR3 DNA: TGTGCCTGGAATCCAGGGCCGAATCAGCCCCAGCATTTT

V gene: TRBV6-5
clone size: -
D gene: TRBD2
J gene: TRBJ2-3
CDR3 protein: CASLGGARDTQYF
CDR3 DNA: TGTGCCAGTCTCGGGGGGGCGAGGGATACGCAGTATTTT

V gene: TRBV5-1
clone size: once
D gene: -
J gene: TRBJ1-2
CDR3 protein: CASSLDITAPNYGYTF
CDR3 DNA: TGCGCCAGCAGCTTGGACATTACAGCCCCTAACTATGGCTACACCTTC

V gene: TRBV5-8
clone size: -
D gene: -
J gene: TRBJ1-5
CDR3 protein: CASSLSPQPQHF
CDR3 DNA: TGTGCCAGCAGCTTGTCGCCCCAGCCCCAGCATTTT

V gene: TRBV7-9
clone size: -
D gene: -
J gene: TRBJ1-1
CDR3 protein: CASSHGVGIEAFF
CDR3 DNA: TGTGCCAGCAGCCACGGGGTGGGGATAGAAGCTTTCTTT

V gene: TRBV14
clone size: -
D gene: -
J gene: TRBJ1-2
CDR3 protein: CASSQERKGGYTF
CDR3 DNA: TGTGCCAGCAGCCAAGAGAGGAAGGGAGGCTACACCTTC

V gene: TRBV5-5
clone size: once
D gene: -
J gene: TRBJ1-4
CDR3 protein: CASSPDGWEDEKLFF
CDR3 DNA: TGTGCCAGCAGCCCGGATGGCTGGGAGGATGAAAAACTGTTTTTT

V gene: TRBV4-3
clone size: -
D gene: TRBD2
J gene: TRBJ2-7
CDR3 protein: CASSPNARGVYPYEQYF
CDR3 DNA: TGCGCCAGCAGCCCCAATGCGCGGGGGGTATACCCATACGAGCAGTACTTC

V gene: TRBV4-2
clone size: -
D gene: TRBD1
J gene: TRBJ1-5
CDR3 protein: CASSQEGTGQNQPQHF
CDR3 DNA: TGTGCCAGCAGCCAAGAAGGGACAGGCCAGAATCAGCCCCAGCATTTT

V gene: TRBV2
clone size: -
D gene: -
J gene: TRBJ1-5
CDR3 protein: CASSEGPFRNQPQHF
CDR3 DNA: TGTGCCAGCAGTGAAGGTCCTTTTCGCAATCAGCCCCAGCATTTT

V gene: TRBV7-9
clone size: -
D gene: -
J gene: TRBJ1-2
CDR3 protein: CASSLAGGKVVF
CDR3 DNA: TGTGCCAGCAGCTTAGCCGGCGGCAAGGTGGTCTTC

V gene: TRBV19
clone size: -
D gene: -
J gene: TRBJ1-5
CDR3 protein: CASSPGWGAGNQPQHF
CDR3 DNA: TGTGCCAGTAGTCCTGGATGGGGAGCGGGCAATCAGCCCCAGCATTTT

V gene: TRBV12-3/TRBV12-4
clone size: -
D gene: -
J gene: TRBJ1-1
CDR3 protein: CATKDLNTEAFF
CDR3 DNA: TGTGCCACAAAAGACTTGAACACTGAAGCTTTCTTT

V gene: TRBV4-1
clone size: -
D gene: -
J gene: TRBJ2-7
CDR3 protein: CASSQFLGSSYEQYF
CDR3 DNA: TGCGCCAGCAGCCAATTCCTGGGTAGCTCCTACGAGCAGTACTTC

V gene: TRBV5-6
clone size: -
D gene: -
J gene: TRBJ2-1
CDR3 protein: CASSLPQVYSYNEQFF
CDR3 DNA: TGTGCCAGCAGCTTACCTCAGGTTTACTCCTACAATGAGCAGTTCTTC

V gene: TRBV19
clone size: -
D gene: -
J gene: TRBJ2-2
CDR3 protein: CASSIGPNTGELFF
CDR3 DNA: TGTGCCAGTAGTATAGGACCGAACACCGGGGAGCTGTTTTTT

V gene: TRBV5-5
clone size: once
D gene: -
J gene: TRBJ1-2
CDR3 protein: CASSSRDVSQLGSYGYTF
CDR3 DNA: TGTGCCAGCAGCTCCCGGGATGTTAGTCAACTTGGCAGCTATGGCTACACCTTC

V gene: TRBV29-1
clone size: -
D gene: TRBD1
J gene: TRBJ1-6
CDR3 protein: CSVAGTANSPLHF
CDR3 DNA: TGCAGCGTTGCCGGGACAGCGAATTCACCCCTCCACTTT

V gene: TRBV30
clone size: -
D gene: -
J gene: TRBJ1-4
CDR3 protein: CAWDYSREKLFF
CDR3 DNA: TGTGCCTGGGACTACTCTCGCGAAAAACTGTTTTTT

V gene: TRBV7-8
clone size: -
D gene: -
J gene: TRBJ1-1
CDR3 protein: CASRNPGVNTEAFF
CDR3 DNA: TGTGCCAGCAGGAATCCAGGGGTGAACACTGAAGCTTTCTTT

V gene: TRBV18
clone size: -
D gene: -
J gene: TRBJ1-1
CDR3 protein: CASSPQSGGDEAFF
CDR3 DNA: TGTGCCAGCTCACCTCAGAGCGGGGGAGACGAAGCTTTCTTT

V gene: TRBV5-5
clone size: few
D gene: TRBD1
J gene: TRBJ1-6
CDR3 protein: CASSLTTGENSPLHF
CDR3 DNA: TGTGCCAGCAGCTTGACGACAGGGGAAAATTCACCCCTCCACTTT

V gene: TRBV18
clone size: -
D gene: -
J gene: TRBJ1-1
CDR3 protein: CASSPKANTEAFF
CDR3 DNA: TGTGCCAGCTCACCAAAAGCGAACACTGAAGCTTTCTTT

V gene: TRBV5-1
clone size: -
D gene: -
J gene: TRBJ2-5
CDR3 protein: CASSPGRSGWETQYF
CDR3 DNA: TGCGCCAGCAGCCCCGGACGGAGCGGCTGGGAGACCCAGTACTTC

V gene: TRBV5-1
clone size: -
D gene: -
J gene: TRBJ2-2
CDR3 protein: CASSLIPGELFF
CDR3 DNA: TGCGCCAGCAGCTTGATCCCGGGGGAGCTGTTTTTT

V gene: TRBV14
clone size: -
D gene: -
J gene: TRBJ2-3
CDR3 protein: CASMYVSGTDTQYF
CDR3 DNA: TGTGCCAGCATGTACGTGTCAGGCACAGATACGCAGTATTTT

V gene: TRBV7-2
clone size: -
D gene: -
J gene: TRBJ2-1
CDR3 protein: CASSFFGSIPIEQFF
CDR3 DNA: TGTGCCAGCAGCTTCTTCGGTAGCATCCCCATTGAGCAGTTCTTC

V gene: TRBV15
clone size: -
D gene: TRBD2
J gene: TRBJ2-2
CDR3 protein: CATSFGTSGTGELFF
CDR3 DNA: TGTGCCACCAGCTTCGGGACTAGCGGCACCGGGGAGCTGTTTTTT

V gene: TRBV6-5
clone size: -
D gene: -
J gene: TRBJ1-2
CDR3 protein: CASSFTGPNYGYTF
CDR3 DNA: TGTGCCAGCAGCTTTACGGGACCTAACTATGGCTACACCTTC

V gene: TRBV5-6
clone size: once
D gene: -
J gene: TRBJ1-5
CDR3 protein: CASSWGLPGDQPQHF
CDR3 DNA: TGTGCCAGCAGCTGGGGACTGCCGGGGGACCAGCCCCAGCATTTT

V gene: TRBV7-3
clone size: -
D gene: TRBD1
J gene: TRBJ2-6
CDR3 protein: CASSLPRTGARGANVLTF
CDR3 DNA: TGTGCCAGCAGCTTACCAAGGACAGGGGCACGAGGGGCCAACGTCCTGACTTTC

V gene: TRBV11-2
clone size: -
D gene: TRBD1
J gene: TRBJ2-7
CDR3 protein: CASSSLGDRAYEQYF
CDR3 DNA: TGTGCCAGCAGCTCCCTAGGGGACAGGGCATACGAGCAGTACTTC

V gene: TRBV27
clone size: -
D gene: TRBD1
J gene: TRBJ2-7
CDR3 protein: CASSLPGTGTYEQYF
CDR3 DNA: TGTGCCAGCAGTTTACCGGGGACAGGCACCTACGAGCAGTACTTC

V gene: TRBV6-5
clone size: -
D gene: -
J gene: TRBJ1-2
CDR3 protein: CASSSGPYGYTF
CDR3 DNA: TGTGCCAGCAGTTCTGGGCCCTATGGCTACACCTTC

V gene: TRBV4-3
clone size: few
D gene: -
J gene: TRBJ2-3
CDR3 protein: CASSQDPGAHTDTQYF
CDR3 DNA: TGCGCCAGCAGCCAAGATCCGGGGGCACACACAGATACGCAGTATTTT

V gene: TRBV7-3
clone size: -
D gene: -
J gene: TRBJ2-2
CDR3 protein: CASSFTGTHTGELFF
CDR3 DNA: TGTGCCAGCAGCTTTACAGGGACGCACACCGGGGAGCTGTTTTTT

V gene: TRBV18
clone size: -
D gene: TRBD1
J gene: TRBJ2-1
CDR3 protein: CASSPPGDRYYNEQFF
CDR3 DNA: TGTGCCAGCTCACCACCGGGGGACAGGTATTACAATGAGCAGTTCTTC

V gene: TRBV7-2
clone size: -
D gene: -
J gene: TRBJ2-3
CDR3 protein: CASSLRRGLRPDTQYF
CDR3 DNA: TGTGCCAGCAGCTTAAGAAGGGGACTCCGACCAGATACGCAGTATTTT

V gene: TRBV7-2
clone size: -
D gene: -
J gene: TRBJ1-1
CDR3 protein: CASSLDSANTEAFF
CDR3 DNA: TGTGCCAGCAGCTTAGATTCGGCGAACACTGAAGCTTTCTTT

V gene: TRBV21-1
clone size: -
D gene: -
J gene: TRBJ1-3
CDR3 protein: CASTSRRTSGNTIYF
CDR3 DNA: TGTGCCAGCACTAGCCGACGTACCTCTGGAAACACCATATATTTT

V gene: TRBV25-1
clone size: -
D gene: -
J gene: TRBJ1-3
CDR3 protein: CASTPKGRATIYF
CDR3 DNA: TGTGCCAGCACTCCTAAGGGTCGAGCCACCATATATTTT

V gene: TRBV7-9
clone size: -
D gene: TRBD1
J gene: TRBJ1-2
CDR3 protein: CASSLQGARGYTF
CDR3 DNA: TGTGCCAGCAGTTTACAGGGGGCGAGGGGCTACACCTTC

V gene: TRBV11-3
clone size: -
D gene: -
J gene: TRBJ2-2
CDR3 protein: CASTLGETGELFF
CDR3 DNA: TGTGCCAGCACCTTGGGTGAAACCGGGGAGCTGTTTTTT

V gene: TRBV28
clone size: few
D gene: -
J gene: TRBJ2-7
CDR3 protein: CASSLSMGVGEQYF
CDR3 DNA: TGTGCCAGCAGTTTGTCAATGGGGGTTGGGGAGCAGTACTTC

V gene: TRBV19
clone size: few
D gene: -
J gene: TRBJ1-1
CDR3 protein: CASSIGLGSSNTEAFF
CDR3 DNA: TGTGCCAGTAGTATTGGGCTCGGAAGCTCGAACACTGAAGCTTTCTTT

V gene: TRBV28
clone size: -
D gene: -
J gene: TRBJ1-1
CDR3 protein: CASSSLGGGSTEAFF
CDR3 DNA: TGTGCCAGCAGTTCTTTGGGCGGAGGGAGCACTGAAGCTTTCTTT

V gene: TRBV9
clone size: -
D gene: -
J gene: TRBJ1-4
CDR3 protein: CASSPGVQGPATNEKLFF
CDR3 DNA: TGTGCCAGCAGCCCCGGGGTGCAAGGCCCCGCAACTAATGAAAAACTGTTTTTT

V gene: TRBV10-3
clone size: once
D gene: TRBD1
J gene: TRBJ1-1
CDR3 protein: CAISGTGNTEAFF
CDR3 DNA: TGTGCCATCAGCGGGACAGGTAACACTGAAGCTTTCTTT

V gene: TRBV2
clone size: -
D gene: -
J gene: TRBJ1-2
CDR3 protein: CASSDVGTTTANYGYTF
CDR3 DNA: TGTGCCAGCAGTGACGTCGGGACTACGACAGCTAACTATGGCTACACCTTC

V gene: TRBV4-3
clone size: once
D gene: -
J gene: TRBJ2-1
CDR3 protein: CASSQDGRGVQSDEQFF
CDR3 DNA: TGCGCCAGCAGCCAAGATGGCCGCGGGGTACAATCTGATGAGCAGTTCTTC

V gene: TRBV28
clone size: -
D gene: -
J gene: TRBJ2-1
CDR3 protein: CASSPLRYGDEQFF
CDR3 DNA: TGTGCCAGCAGTCCCCTCCGCTACGGGGATGAGCAGTTCTTC

V gene: TRBV4-3
clone size: -
D gene: TRBD2
J gene: TRBJ2-1
CDR3 protein: CASSQTSGGYNEQFF
CDR3 DNA: TGCGCCAGCAGTCAGACTAGCGGGGGATACAATGAGCAGTTCTTC

V gene: TRBV4-3
clone size: -
D gene: TRBD2
J gene: TRBJ2-5
CDR3 protein: CASSQAASGGAGETQYF
CDR3 DNA: TGCGCCAGCAGCCAAGCGGCTAGCGGGGGGGCCGGAGAGACCCAGTACTTC

V gene: TRBV12-5
clone size: -
D gene: -
J gene: TRBJ1-2
CDR3 protein: CASGLDGQGYTF
CDR3 DNA: TGTGCTAGTGGTTTGGACGGGCAGGGCTACACCTTC